These T cell receptor beta chains were read from a single sample in a study of T cell responses to AZD1222 COVID-19 vaccine. The method was immunoSEQ multiplex PCR; TCRdb's version includes in-frame clones alone and lacks a portion of them. The table has approximately 150,000 clones, more than 70% seen once. The source was peripheral blood, collected on day 0 of MenACWY control vaccination. The source is an adult in good health. The CDR3 runs from the conserved cysteine through the conserved F or W. Fields, in order: D gene, V gene, J gene, clone size, CDR3 length, CDR3 protein, CDR3 DNA. The D gene is left open where the match is weak. For some rows the clone size is stated as once, few or many, or as a class when expanded; others skip it.

d_gene: TRBD1
v_gene: TRBV7-9
j_gene: TRBJ2-7
abundance: .
len: 13
CDR3aa: CASSEGTAYEQYF
CDR3nt: TGTGCCAGCAGCGAAGGGACAGCCTACGAGCAGTACTTC

d_gene: TRBD2
v_gene: TRBV4-2
j_gene: TRBJ2-1
abundance: .
len: 16
CDR3aa: CASSHESAGSRDEQFF
CDR3nt: TGTGCCAGCAGCCACGAATCAGCGGGATCGAGGGATGAGCAGTTCTTC

d_gene: .
v_gene: TRBV19
j_gene: TRBJ1-5
abundance: .
len: 14
CDR3aa: CASSDTQGPQPQHF
CDR3nt: TGTGCCAGTAGTGATACACAGGGACCTCAGCCCCAGCATTTT

d_gene: .
v_gene: TRBV19
j_gene: TRBJ1-3
abundance: .
len: 14
CDR3aa: CASKDGDSGNTIYF
CDR3nt: TGTGCCAGTAAGGACGGGGACTCTGGAAACACCATATATTTT

d_gene: TRBD2
v_gene: TRBV9
j_gene: TRBJ2-3
abundance: many
len: 19
CDR3aa: CASSQGPPTSGSSGDTQYF
CDR3nt: TGTGCCAGCAGCCAGGGCCCCCCGACTAGCGGGAGTAGTGGAGATACGCAGTATTTT

d_gene: .
v_gene: TRBV11-2
j_gene: TRBJ1-1
abundance: .
len: 13
CDR3aa: CASSADMNTEAFF
CDR3nt: TGTGCCAGCAGCGCCGACATGAACACTGAAGCTTTCTTT

d_gene: .
v_gene: TRBV4-2
j_gene: TRBJ1-5
abundance: .
len: 14
CDR3aa: CASSQPGSNQPQHF
CDR3nt: TGTGCCAGCAGCCAGCCCGGGAGCAATCAGCCCCAGCATTTT

d_gene: .
v_gene: TRBV30
j_gene: TRBJ1-3
abundance: .
len: 13
CDR3aa: CAWQISTGNTIYF
CDR3nt: TGTGCCTGGCAGATCTCTACTGGAAACACCATATATTTT

d_gene: TRBD1
v_gene: TRBV5-5
j_gene: TRBJ1-5
abundance: once
len: 15
CDR3aa: CASSRIGQGNQPQHF
CDR3nt: TGTGCCAGCAGCCGTATAGGACAGGGCAATCAGCCCCAGCATTTT

d_gene: TRBD1
v_gene: TRBV5-5
j_gene: TRBJ1-2
abundance: .
len: 19
CDR3aa: CASSSSDRGYRLQGYGYTF
CDR3nt: TGTGCCAGCAGCTCCAGTGACAGGGGATACCGCCTTCAAGGATATGGCTACACCTTC

d_gene: TRBD1
v_gene: TRBV3-1/TRBV3-2
j_gene: TRBJ2-5
abundance: .
len: 15
CDR3aa: CASSQADRGQETQYF
CDR3nt: TGTGCCAGCAGCCAAGCGGACAGGGGGCAAGAGACCCAGTACTTC

d_gene: TRBD2
v_gene: TRBV9
j_gene: TRBJ2-7
abundance: .
len: 15
CDR3aa: CASSVGGTSGSEQYF
CDR3nt: TGTGCCAGCAGCGTAGGGGGGACTAGCGGGAGCGAGCAGTACTTC

d_gene: .
v_gene: TRBV5-4
j_gene: TRBJ1-2
abundance: .
len: 18
CDR3aa: CASSPMGLRTISKYGYTF
CDR3nt: TGTGCCAGCAGCCCGATGGGCCTGCGGACAATCTCAAAATATGGCTACACCTTC

d_gene: .
v_gene: TRBV6-5
j_gene: TRBJ1-1
abundance: .
len: 15
CDR3aa: CASSYSTGHNTEAFF
CDR3nt: TGTGCCAGCAGTTACTCGACCGGACACAACACTGAAGCTTTCTTT

d_gene: .
v_gene: TRBV6-2/TRBV6-3
j_gene: TRBJ2-1
abundance: .
len: 12
CDR3aa: CASSYGPGEQFF
CDR3nt: TGTGCCAGCAGTTACGGGCCAGGTGAGCAGTTCTTC

d_gene: TRBD1
v_gene: TRBV5-4
j_gene: TRBJ2-1
abundance: .
len: 13
CDR3aa: CASSPGQYNEQFF
CDR3nt: TGTGCCAGCAGCCCGGGACAGTACAATGAGCAGTTCTTC

d_gene: .
v_gene: TRBV9
j_gene: TRBJ1-5
abundance: .
len: 13
CDR3aa: CASSREFGQPQHF
CDR3nt: TGTGCCAGCAGCAGAGAGTTCGGTCAGCCCCAGCATTTT

d_gene: .
v_gene: TRBV6-1
j_gene: TRBJ2-1
abundance: .
len: 16
CDR3aa: CASSVHRSTFLNEQFF
CDR3nt: TGTGCCAGCAGTGTTCACAGGAGTACCTTCCTCAATGAGCAGTTCTTC

d_gene: TRBD2
v_gene: TRBV3-1/TRBV3-2
j_gene: TRBJ2-3
abundance: .
len: 18
CDR3aa: CASSEKTGTSGFTDTQYF
CDR3nt: TGTGCCAGCAGCGAGAAGACCGGAACTAGCGGGTTCACAGATACGCAGTATTTT

d_gene: TRBD1
v_gene: TRBV4-2
j_gene: TRBJ2-7
abundance: .
len: 14
CDR3aa: CASSLSGGEGEQYF
CDR3nt: TGTGCCAGCAGCCTCTCAGGGGGCGAGGGCGAGCAGTACTTC

d_gene: .
v_gene: TRBV27
j_gene: TRBJ2-3
abundance: .
len: 14
CDR3aa: CASSFSGLTDTQYF
CDR3nt: TGTGCCAGCAGTTTCAGCGGGCTCACAGATACGCAGTATTTT

d_gene: .
v_gene: TRBV19
j_gene: TRBJ1-2
abundance: .
len: 16
CDR3aa: CASSTSIGGSYYGYTF
CDR3nt: TGTGCCAGTAGTACTTCTATTGGGGGAAGTTACTATGGCTACACCTTC

d_gene: .
v_gene: TRBV5-1
j_gene: TRBJ1-1
abundance: .
len: 12
CDR3aa: CASSFYGSEAFF
CDR3nt: TGCGCCAGCAGCTTTTACGGCAGTGAAGCTTTCTTT

d_gene: .
v_gene: TRBV3-1/TRBV3-2
j_gene: TRBJ1-2
abundance: few
len: 16
CDR3aa: CASSQERDPIPYGYTF
CDR3nt: TGTGCCAGCAGCCAAGAAAGGGACCCAATCCCCTATGGCTACACCTTC

d_gene: .
v_gene: TRBV30
j_gene: TRBJ1-2
abundance: .
len: 11
CDR3aa: CAWNEGYGYTF
CDR3nt: TGTGCCTGGAATGAGGGCTATGGCTACACCTTC

d_gene: .
v_gene: TRBV4-3
j_gene: TRBJ2-2
abundance: .
len: 15
CDR3aa: CASSQEALNTRELFF
CDR3nt: TGCGCCAGCAGCCAAGAGGCACTTAACACCAGGGAGCTGTTTTTT

d_gene: .
v_gene: TRBV24-1
j_gene: TRBJ2-3
abundance: .
len: 15
CDR3aa: CATSAPGEGGDTQYF
CDR3nt: TGTGCCACCAGTGCCCCAGGGGAGGGAGGAGATACGCAGTATTTT

d_gene: .
v_gene: TRBV28
j_gene: TRBJ1-2
abundance: .
len: 14
CDR3aa: CASSSKGLNYGYTF
CDR3nt: TGTGCCAGCAGTTCCAAGGGACTCAACTATGGCTACACCTTC

d_gene: TRBD1
v_gene: TRBV7-2
j_gene: TRBJ1-2
abundance: .
len: 14
CDR3aa: CASSLTGILYGYTF
CDR3nt: TGTGCCAGCAGCTTGACAGGGATTTTGTATGGCTACACCTTC